These 22 T cell receptor beta chains were all obtained from the same sample, sequenced in a study of blood T cell repertoires in COVID-19. Using immunoSEQ multiplex PCR, the repertoire was profiled, and TCRdb retains in-frame clones only, with some absent. Among approximately 180,000 clones, 70% to 90% were seen once, and the ten largest hold 11%. The sequenced sample was peripheral blood. The origin of the receptors is a human donor with active or convalescent COVID-19. The donor label of this sample is uncertain.

J is TRBJ1-5 and V is TRBV15; perhaps TRBD1 as D (6 bases). V was shortened by 0 bases and J by 0 bases, with 6 bases between the two germline ends. This CDR3 contains 15 residues. Germline V lookup: CDR1 LNHNV, CDR2 YYDKDF (reference sequence). CDR3 DNA sequence: TGTGCCACCAGCAGAGACAGGGGTAGCAATCAGCCCCAGCATTTT. Residues: CATSRDRGSNQPQHF.

The chain employs TRBV27 and TRBJ1-1; 9 bases are a match to TRBD1. CDR3 length equals 16 residues. Germline CDR1 and CDR2: MNHEY and SMNVEV (reference sequence). Unmatched junction bases numbered 12, after V lost 7 bases and J lost 3 bases. The CDR3 coding sequence is TGTGCCAGCATGACCGTCGCGAACAGGGGGCACACTGAAGCTTTCTTT. Residues: CASMTVANRGHTEAFF.

The rearrangement uses TRBV7-3 and TRBJ1-1; the match to TRBD1 covers 7 bases. Germline V lookup: CDR1 SGHTA, CDR2 FQGTGA. Germline trimming cut 5 bases from V and 1 base from J; bases unmatched to any gene: 1. This CDR3 has 13 residues. The CDR3 sequence: CASSAGGNTEAFF. The CDR3 DNA reads TGTGCCAGCAGCGCAGGGGGGAACACTGAAGCTTTCTTT.

This chain joins TRBV10-3 and TRBJ2-3, with 13 bases fitting TRBD2. This CDR3 comprises 16 residues. Unmatched junction bases numbered 1, after V lost 2 bases and J lost 2 bases. Germline CDR1 is ENHRY and CDR2 is SYGVKD. CDR3 sequence reads: CAISEGTSGATDTQYF. In DNA, the CDR3 is TGTGCCATCAGTGAGGGGACTAGCGGGGCCACAGATACGCAGTATTTT.

This clone came up once. V gene TRBV10-3 combines with J gene TRBJ1-5, with TRBD1 matching over 7 bases. The CDR3 contains 16 residues. Germline assignment: CDR1 ENHRY and CDR2 SYGVKD. The V segment lost 10 bases and the J segment 0 bases; nucleotides outside the gene matches: 12. The CDR3 sequence is CATGTVSSYSNQPQHF. In DNA, the CDR3 is TGTGCCACCGGGACAGTTTCGTCCTATAGCAATCAGCCCCAGCATTTT.

As DNA, the CDR3 is TGTGCCAGCCTAAAGGACAGGGGCACAGATACGCAGTATTTT. Its protein is CASLKDRGTDTQYF. J is TRBJ2-3 and V is TRBV2; TRBD1 agrees at 8 bases. CDR1 and CDR2 from the germline V gene are SNHLY and FYNNEI. V gave up 8 bases and J gave up 1 base; unmatched junction bases: 5. The CDR3 sequence is 14 residues long.

The chain is built from TRBV19 and TRBJ2-3; D is perhaps TRBD1 (6 bases). Germline V gene data show CDR1 as LNHDA and CDR2 as SQIVND (reference sequence). Trimming left V 6 bases short and J 0 bases short, with 19 bases between. This CDR3 comprises 17 residues. The CDR3 DNA follows: TGTGCCAGTAGCCTATCTTGGACAGCGACTAGCACAGATACGCAGTATTTT. This sequence encodes CASSLSWTATSTDTQYF.

The chain recombines TRBV4-3 with TRBJ2-3; TRBD2 agrees at 8 bases. Germline V lookup: CDR1 LGHNA, CDR2 YSLEER. V trimming: 3 bases; J trimming: 3 bases; junction bases outside the gene matches: 14. CDR3 length: 18 amino acids. In DNA, the CDR3 is TGCGCCAGCAGCCACCCCGGCGGGGGGCCCCGGGGTACAGATACGCAGTATTTT. Protein sequence: CASSHPGGGPRGTDTQYF.

CDR3 region: CASSFQGPTDTQYF. The CDR3 region has the DNA TGTGCCAGCAGCTTTCAGGGCCCCACAGATACGCAGTATTTT. This chain uses TRBV7-3 with TRBJ2-3; a possible D gene is TRBD1 (5 bases). Germline lookup yields CDR1 SGHTA and CDR2 FQGTGA. The V end was cut by 3 bases, the J end by 2 bases, with 9 bases between. This CDR3 has 14 residues.

This clone was picked up a small number of times. The chain combines TRBV6-5 with TRBJ2-7; 11 nucleotides line up with TRBD2. CDR3 length: 16 amino acids. CDR1 and CDR2 (germline): MNHEY, SVGAGI. J was trimmed by 3 bases and V by 2 bases; bases with no gene match: 6. This CDR3 reads CASSYGLAGGFYEQYF. The CDR3 DNA follows: TGTGCCAGCAGTTACGGGCTAGCGGGGGGTTTCTACGAGCAGTACTTC.

CDR3 loop: CASSITGQGRETQYF. The DNA of the CDR3 is TGTGCCAGTAGTATTACGGGACAGGGGAGAGAGACCCAGTACTTC. The chain carries TRBV19 and TRBJ2-5; 10 bases fit TRBD1. The V gene end was trimmed by 3 bases and the J gene end by 4 bases; junction bases not matched to a gene: 5. The CDR3 loop spans 15 amino acids. The V gene's germline CDR1 is LNHDA and CDR2 SQIVND (reference sequence).

V is TRBV6-2 or TRBV6-3 and J is TRBJ2-5; a weak D match, TRBD2 (5 bases). This CDR3 comprises 15 residues. V lost 2 bases to trimming and J lost 5 bases, with 15 bases between them. Germline lookup yields CDR1 MNHEY and CDR2 SVGEGT. CDR3 bases: TGTGCCAGCAGTTACGGAGGCGTTACGAGGGAGACCCAGTACTTC. It codes for CASSYGGVTRETQYF.

This clone was recorded once. The chain combines TRBV9 with TRBJ2-3; TRBD1 matches at 8 bases. Germline V gene data show CDR1 as SGDLS and CDR2 as YYNGEE. Trimming took 2 bases from V and 6 from J; bases not matched to a gene: 8. The CDR3 length is 15 residues. For the CDR3, the DNA is TGTGCCAGCAGCGTGATTGGACAGGGAGGTGATACGCAGTATTTT. Translating it yields CASSVIGQGGDTQYF.

This chain connects TRBV18 to TRBJ1-1; no firm D call. The CDR3 extends over 13 amino acids. V lost 3 bases and J lost 1, with 6 bases in between. Germline V gene lookup returns CDR1 KGHSH and CDR2 LQKENI. Here the CDR3 reads CASSPAWNTEAFF. As DNA, the CDR3 is TGTGCCAGCTCACCGGCCTGGAACACTGAAGCTTTCTTT. Drawing the rest from reference TRBV18 and TRBJ1-1, the complete variable domain is NAGVMQNPRHLVRRRGQEARLRCSPMKGHSHVYWYRQLPEEGLKFMVYLQKENIIDESGMPKERFSAEFPKEGPSILRIQQVVRGDSAAYFCASSPAWNTEAFFGQGTRLTVV.

This rearrangement joins TRBV11-2 to TRBJ2-7, with 11 bases identical to TRBD2. CDR3 length: 18 amino acids. CDR1 and CDR2 from the germline V gene are SGHAT and FQNNGV. The V and J ends lost 0 bases and 4 bases, in that order; junction bases with no gene match: 11. The CDR3 reads CASSLDPPALAGVYEQYF. DNA for the CDR3: TGTGCCAGCAGCTTAGATCCCCCAGCACTAGCGGGAGTGTACGAGCAGTACTTC.

This CDR3 reads CASSLILAGGNNEQFF. In DNA form, the CDR3 reads TGTGCCAGTAGTCTGATTCTAGCGGGAGGGAACAATGAGCAGTTCTTC. The chain recombines TRBV19 with TRBJ2-1; 12 bases line up with TRBD2. The CDR3 has 16 residues. V dropped 5 bases and J dropped 5; count of bases not matched to a gene: 7. The germline CDR1 and CDR2 sequences are LNHDA and SQIVND (reference sequence).

The V and J genes are TRBV7-9 and TRBJ2-7; perhaps TRBD2 as D (5 bases). The germline CDR1 and CDR2 sequences are SEHNR and FQNEAQ (reference sequence). The CDR3 totals 15 residues. V was pared by 5 bases and J by 9 bases, with 23 bases between. Here the CDR3 DNA reads TGTGCCAGCAGCACGAGCGGAGAAGGACCGGTCGGGCAGTACTTC. This translates into CASSTSGEGPVGQYF. The complete variable domain, with remaining parts taken from reference TRBV7-9 and TRBJ2-7, reads DTGVSQNPRHKITKRGQNVTFRCDPISEHNRLYWYRQTLGQGPEFLTYFQNEAQLEKSRLLSDRFSAERPKGSFSTLEIQRTEQGDSAMYLCASSTSGEGPVGQYFGPGTRLTVT.

The chain has TRBV5-1 and TRBJ2-1; 8 bases line up with TRBD1. V lost 6 bases to trimming and J lost 1 base; unmatched junction nucleotides: 3. This CDR3 is 14 amino acids long. Germline V gene data show CDR1 as SGHRS and CDR2 as YFSETQ. The DNA of the CDR3 is TGCGCCAGCACGCGACAGGGGTCCTACAATGAGCAGTTCTTC. Translated: CASTRQGSYNEQFF. Supplemented by reference TRBV5-1 and TRBJ2-1, the full variable domain reads KAGVTQTPRYLIKTRGQQVTLSCSPISGHRSVSWYQQTPGQGLQFLFEYFSETQRNKGNFPGRFSGRQFSNSRSEMNVSTLELGDSALYLCASTRQGSYNEQFFGPGTRLTVL.

There are many counts of this clone. Other DNA sequences within the sample encode an identical CDR3. This sequence joins TRBV12-3 or TRBV12-4 and TRBJ1-6; D remains ambiguous. CDR3 length: 12 residues. Trimming took off 2 bases at V and 7 bases at J, with 3 bases between the two ends. The CDR3 DNA reads TGTGCCAGCAGTTTACCAAATTCACCCCTCCACTTT. Its translation: CASSLPNSPLHF.

This chain connects TRBV10-3 to TRBJ2-1; 8 bases line up with TRBD2. The germline CDR1 and CDR2 sequences are ENHRY and SYGVKD. The length of the CDR3 is 16 residues. J lost 5 bases, V lost 8 bases, and 14 bases had no gene match. The CDR3 loop reads CAIRPSGGGLNNEQFF. CDR3 nucleotides: TGTGCCATCCGGCCCTCCGGGGGGGGCCTGAACAATGAGCAGTTCTTC.

CDR3 in amino acids: CATSDTGQGFYEQYF. The CDR3 nucleotides read TGTGCCACCAGTGATACCGGACAGGGATTCTACGAGCAGTACTTC. The chain combines TRBV24-1 with TRBJ2-7; 8 bases are shared with TRBD1. This CDR3 comprises 15 residues. V was clipped by 3 bases and J by 3 bases; unmatched bases: 6. The V gene's germline CDR1 is KGHDR and CDR2 SFDVKD.

This chain joins TRBV3-1 (or the pseudogene TRBV3-2) and TRBJ2-5; possibly TRBD1 for D (5 bases). The CDR3 length is 15 residues. CDR1 and CDR2 from the germline V gene are LGHDT and YNNKEL (reference sequence). Trimming took 4 bases from V and 2 from J, leaving 14 bases between them. CDR3 DNA: TGTGCCAGCAGCCTTCGACAGCCGTCTCAAGAGACCCAGTACTTC. Amino acids: CASSLRQPSQETQYF.